This T cell receptor beta chain was found in a study of blood T cells in healthy people across ages. Next came a second PCR, run for about 7 to 12 cycles, which used a sample-barcoded 5' primer along with a J-beta primer mix. TCRdb called the 5' RACE reads again in MiXCR, with one record for every CDR3 protein. This table holds about 780,000 distinct CDR3 sequences, about 42% found once. V gave up 4 bases and J gave up 7 bases; unmatched junction bases: 10. CDR3 size: 15 residues. Germline V CDR1 and CDR2: LGHNA, YSLEER. This chain joins TRBV4-3 and TRBJ2-7; 10 bases line up with TRBD2. The sequenced sample was blood. The clonotype was recovered from a man older than 75 in good health. CDR3 region: CASSLELAGFNEQYF. The CDR3 DNA is TGCGCCAGCAGCCTAGAACTAGCGGGATTTAATGAGCAGTACTTC.